The 30 T cell receptor beta chains reported below all come from one sample, sequenced in a study of lymphopenia after photon versus proton radiotherapy. Clones were read by immunoSEQ multiplex PCR, and TCRdb kept only the in-frame ones, dropping some. Of under 30,000 clones in the sample, about nine tenths are singletons; the top ten hold around 46%. Specimen: peripheral blood, collected from a patient treated with proton-based radiotherapy. These receptors were obtained from a woman aged 60-70 years with cholangiocarcinoma. Some clones in this sample may be carry-over from other donors' samples.

J is TRBJ2-7 and V is TRBV7-2; D is possibly TRBD1 (6 bases). Germline values: CDR1 SGHTA, CDR2 FQGNSA. The ends were cut back, 4 bases at V and 6 bases at J, with 16 bases in the middle. The CDR3 has 14 amino acids. This chain's CDR3 is CASSSQGFLSEQYF. The DNA for the CDR3 is TGTGCCAGCAGCTCACAGGGATTCCTCAGCGAGCAGTACTTC.

V and J are TRBV11-2 and TRBJ2-1; D is ambiguous. Trimming shortened V by 5 bases and J by 8 bases, and 10 bases separated the two germline ends. There are 12 residues in the CDR3. Per germline, CDR1 SGHAT and CDR2 FQNNGV. The CDR3 nucleotides read TGTGCCAGCAGCCCCCAGGTCTATGAGCAGTTCTTC. Translating it yields CASSPQVYEQFF.

The CDR3 bases are TGTGCCAGCAGTTACCCTGGGGAGGGGCCCCAGCATTTT. This translates into CASSYPGEGPQHF. The chain recombines TRBV6-6 with TRBJ1-5; D gene uncertain. The germline CDR1 and CDR2 sequences are MNHNY and SVGAGI (reference sequence). This CDR3 comprises 13 residues. Trimming removed 2 bases at V and 9 bases at J, with 11 bases between.

This clone was found a few times. This rearrangement joins TRBV10-3 to TRBJ1-5; 8 bases fit TRBD1. The CDR3 runs 13 residues. The V gene's germline CDR1 is ENHRY and CDR2 SYGVKD. V was clipped by 6 bases and J by 5 bases; unmatched bases: 3. CDR3 protein: CAIREDRDQPQHF. The CDR3 DNA reads as TGTGCCATCAGGGAGGACAGGGATCAGCCCCAGCATTTT.

The V call is TRBV5-6, the J call TRBJ2-7; 9 positions agree with TRBD1. The CDR3 runs to 15 residues. V gave up 5 bases and J gave up 3 bases; unmatched junction bases: 9. Looked up from germline, CDR1 is SGHDT and CDR2 is YYEEEE. DNA of the CDR3: TGTGCCAGCAGTCAACCGGACAGGGGACTCTACGAGCAGTACTTC. Its translation is CASSQPDRGLYEQYF.

The chain combines TRBV19 with TRBJ2-5; tentatively, D is TRBD2 (5 bases). Germline CDR1 reads LNHDA; CDR2 reads SQIVND (reference sequence). This CDR3 contains 14 residues. V lost 5 bases and J 5 bases, leaving 15 bases between the germline ends. In DNA form, the CDR3 reads TGTGCCAGTAGTCCCCGAGAGGGCTGGGAGACCCAGTACTTC. It encodes CASSPREGWETQYF.

The V call is TRBV5-1, the J call TRBJ1-2; no definite D call. CDR1 is SGHRS, CDR2 YFSETQ, per germline. V lost 2 bases and J lost 4, with 12 bases in between. The CDR3 is 14 residues long. CDR3 in amino acids: CASSLRTASYGYTF. In DNA, the CDR3 is TGCGCCAGCAGCTTAAGGACGGCAAGCTATGGCTACACCTTC.

This clone was seen only once. V gene TRBV7-9 combines with J gene TRBJ2-1; D possibly corresponds to TRBD1 (6 bases). Germline-derived CDR1 and CDR2 are SEHNR and FQNEAQ (reference sequence). The V end lost 4 bases, the J end lost 15 bases, and 13 bases lay between the germline ends. The CDR3 has 11 residues. The CDR3 sequence is CASSSGRGLFF. CDR3 bases: TGTGCCAGCAGCTCGGGCAGGGGCCTGTTCTTC.

The rearrangement joins TRBV5-1 to TRBJ1-1; D may be TRBD1 (5 bases). The CDR3 sequence is 14 residues long. The ends were cut back, 0 bases at V and 3 bases at J, with 9 bases in the middle. CDR1 and CDR2 from the germline V gene are SGHRS and YFSETQ. CDR3 in DNA: TGCGCCAGCAGCTTGGTTCAGGGTGACACTGAAGCTTTCTTT. Its translation: CASSLVQGDTEAFF. Combining the CDR3 with reference TRBV5-1 and TRBJ1-1 gives the whole variable domain KAGVTQTPRYLIKTRGQQVTLSCSPISGHRSVSWYQQTPGQGLQFLFEYFSETQRNKGNFPGRFSGRQFSNSRSEMNVSTLELGDSALYLCASSLVQGDTEAFFGQGTRLTVV.

J is TRBJ1-2 and V is TRBV27, with 7 bases matching TRBD1. The germline V gene encodes CDR1 MNHEY and CDR2 SMNVEV (reference sequence). V was clipped by 5 bases and J by 6 bases; unmatched bases: 6. CDR3 size: 13 residues. CDR3 bases: TGTGCCAGCAGTGCCGGGACAGCACATGGCTACACCTTC. Translated: CASSAGTAHGYTF.

The CDR3 sequence is CASSEEGLMNTEAFF. The CDR3 nucleotides are TGTGCCAGCAGTGAAGAAGGACTAATGAACACTGAAGCTTTCTTT. J is TRBJ1-1 and V is TRBV2; D remains unclear. CDR3 size: 15 residues. Germline CDR1 is SNHLY and CDR2 is FYNNEI. Trimming removed 1 base at V and 0 bases at J, with 9 bases between.

The V gene is TRBV6-1, the J gene TRBJ2-3, with 10 bases lining up with TRBD2. The CDR3 runs to 15 residues. V was pared by 2 bases and J by 4 bases, with 3 bases of the junction left unmatched. CDR1 MNHNS and CDR2 SASEGT come from the germline V gene. The DNA for the CDR3 is TGTGCCAGCAGTGAACTGGGGACTAGCGCAGATACGCAGTATTTT. Its translation: CASSELGTSADTQYF.

V gene TRBV2 combines with J gene TRBJ1-5; maybe TRBD1 (6 bases). This CDR3 has 14 residues. Trimming removed 6 bases at V and 0 bases at J, with 9 bases between. Germline values: CDR1 SNHLY, CDR2 FYNNEI. The CDR3 here is CASRTGLSNQPQHF. CDR3 sequence (DNA): TGTGCCAGCAGGACAGGTCTTAGCAATCAGCCCCAGCATTTT.

Within the sample, this clone is hyperexpanded (1% or more). The chain couples TRBV5-1 to TRBJ1-4, with 7 positions matching TRBD1. The CDR3 sequence is 15 residues long. V was clipped by 2 bases and J by 5 bases; unmatched bases: 6. Germline CDR1 reads SGHRS; CDR2 reads YFSETQ. CDR3 in DNA: TGCGCCAGCAGCTTACAGGGGCCACCCAATGAAAAACTGTTTTTT. Protein: CASSLQGPPNEKLFF.

The chain employs TRBV7-9 and TRBJ2-5, with D perhaps being TRBD1 or TRBD2 (5 bases each). Germline assignment: CDR1 SEHNR and CDR2 FQNEAQ (reference sequence). CDR3 length: 15 residues. Trimming took 5 bases from V and 3 from J, leaving 16 bases between them. CDR3 nucleotides: TGTGCCAGCAGCCCGAGGGGTGGGTTTGAAGAGACCCAGTACTTC. Its protein is CASSPRGGFEETQYF.

This clone showed up just a few times. The V call is TRBV9, the J call TRBJ2-3; maybe TRBD2 (6 bases). Deletions cut 0 bases from V and 6 bases from J, with 11 bases between. The CDR3 sequence is 14 residues long. Germline-derived CDR1 and CDR2 are SGDLS and YYNGEE. CDR3 nucleotides: TGTGCCAGCAGCGTAGCCCTACGGGGGGATACGCAGTATTTT. Translation: CASSVALRGDTQYF.

J is TRBJ2-1 and V is TRBV6-6; D remains unclear. The CDR3 totals 11 residues. V dropped 4 bases and J dropped 9 bases, with 7 bases sitting between them. The germline V gene encodes CDR1 MNHNY and CDR2 SVGAGI (reference sequence). The CDR3 sequence is CASSWTGEQFF. In DNA form, the CDR3 reads TGTGCCAGCAGTTGGACCGGTGAGCAGTTCTTC.

In this sample, this clone turned up a few times. This chain links TRBV6-5 with TRBJ2-7, with D perhaps given as TRBD1 or TRBD2 (5 bases each). Germline assignment: CDR1 MNHEY and CDR2 SVGAGI. The CDR3 is 13 residues long. V lost 8 bases, J lost 6 bases, and 17 bases lay in between. The CDR3 coding sequence is TGTGCCAGCTCATCCGGGACCATCTTCGAGCAGTACTTC. This translates into CASSSGTIFEQYF.

The chain links TRBV7-3 to TRBJ1-1; a possible D gene is TRBD1 (5 bases). The V and J ends lost 5 bases and 7 bases respectively, with 14 bases between them. Germline assignment: CDR1 SGHTA and CDR2 FQGTGA. This CDR3 spans 13 amino acids. CDR3 in amino acids: CASSLGHDIEAFF. CDR3 in DNA: TGTGCCAGCAGCCTGGGGCACGATATTGAAGCTTTCTTT.

This rearrangement joins TRBV11-2 to TRBJ2-2; unclear D gene. With 6 bases removed from V and 6 bases from J, the gap between germline ends came to 11 bases. The CDR3 is made up of 13 amino acids. CDR1 is SGHAT and CDR2 is FQNNGV in the germline V gene. The DNA for the CDR3 is TGTGCCAGCAGGGTAGGAAGATCCGGGGAGCTGTTTTTT. Translating it yields CASRVGRSGELFF.

This chain connects TRBV19 to TRBJ1-1, with 7 bases matching TRBD1. Germline CDR1 and CDR2: LNHDA and SQIVND (reference sequence). The CDR3 runs to 12 residues. Trimming at V came to 7 bases and at J to 8 bases, leaving 7 bases not matched to a gene. The CDR3 bases are TGTGCCAGTAAACACCGGGACAGAGAAGCTTTCTTT. Translated: CASKHRDREAFF.

The chain's CDR3 is CASSSGGGGSAQYF. The CDR3 DNA is TGCGCCAGCAGCTCCGGGGGCGGAGGTTCGGCCCAGTACTTC. V usage is TRBV5-1 and J usage is TRBJ2-5; D could derive from TRBD1 or TRBD2 (6 bases each). The V gene lost 3 bases and the J gene lost 9 bases, with 18 bases spanning the gap. CDR1 and CDR2 from the germline V gene are SGHRS and YFSETQ. The CDR3 consists of 14 residues. The complete variable domain, with remaining parts taken from reference TRBV5-1 and TRBJ2-5, reads KAGVTQTPRYLIKTRGQQVTLSCSPISGHRSVSWYQQTPGQGLQFLFEYFSETQRNKGNFPGRFSGRQFSNSRSEMNVSTLELGDSALYLCASSSGGGGSAQYFGPGTRLLVL.

J is TRBJ2-7 and V is TRBV15, with D perhaps TRBD1 or TRBD2 (7 bases each). The CDR3 contains 17 residues. Germline CDR1 LNHNV, CDR2 YYDKDF (reference sequence). Trimming cost V 0 bases and J 6 bases, with 21 bases left between them. The CDR3 protein is CATSRDKFVTGEGEQYF. Here the CDR3 DNA reads TGTGCCACCAGCAGAGATAAATTTGTTACAGGGGAGGGCGAGCAGTACTTC.

The chain links TRBV19 to TRBJ1-5; 8 nucleotides agree with TRBD1. The CDR3 totals 14 residues. V trimming: 3 bases; J trimming: 9 bases; junction bases outside the gene matches: 7. Per the germline V gene, CDR1 is LNHDA and CDR2 is SQIVND (reference sequence). CDR3 nucleotides: TGTGCCAGTAGTATTGGACAGGGTGTTACGCCCCAGCATTTT. This codes for CASSIGQGVTPQHF.

This chain connects TRBV27 to TRBJ1-1; 7 bases match TRBD1. V shed 4 bases and J 8 bases; nucleotides not matched to a gene: 10. Germline V CDR1 and CDR2: MNHEY, SMNVEV (reference sequence). The CDR3 consists of 14 residues. This CDR3 is CASSSPNLDREAFF. CDR3 sequence (DNA): TGTGCCAGCAGTTCACCAAACTTGGACAGGGAAGCTTTCTTT.

The chain has TRBV19 and TRBJ1-1; perhaps TRBD1 as D (5 bases). Germline V gene sequence: CDR1 LNHDA, CDR2 SQIVND (reference sequence). The length of the CDR3 is 15 residues. Trimming cost V 1 base and J 4 bases, with 13 bases left between them. The chain's CDR3 is CASSIVPGLGTEAFF. Here the CDR3 DNA reads TGTGCCAGTAGTATAGTCCCAGGGCTTGGCACTGAAGCTTTCTTT. Full variable domain (outside the CDR3, taken from reference TRBV19 and TRBJ1-1): DGGITQSPKYLFRKEGQNVTLSCEQNLNHDAMYWYRQDPGQGLRLIYYSQIVNDFQKGDIAEGYSVSREKKESFPLTVTSAQKNPTAFYLCASSIVPGLGTEAFFGQGTRLTVV.

The chain links TRBV28 to TRBJ1-4; TRBD1 might be the D (5 bases). Germline CDR1 is MDHEN and CDR2 is SYDVKM. This CDR3 has 16 residues. V was cut by 6 bases and J by 0 bases, with 14 bases left in between. CDR3 protein: CASSLGSRATNEKLFF. DNA for the CDR3: TGTGCCAGCAGCCTGGGGTCCAGGGCAACTAATGAAAAACTGTTTTTT.

The CDR3 nucleotides are TGTGCCAGCAGCTTAGTTCGGGCAGCAAATCAGCCCCAGCATTTT. It is translated as CASSLVRAANQPQHF. The chain recombines TRBV7-2 with TRBJ1-5; D unresolved. The V gene's germline CDR1 is SGHTA and CDR2 FQGNSA. CDR3 size: 15 residues. Trimming removed 1 base from V and 4 bases from J, with 11 bases in between.

V gene TRBV6-1 combines with J gene TRBJ2-5, with 8 bases matching TRBD1. Per germline, CDR1 MNHNS and CDR2 SASEGT. With 6 bases clipped from V and 5 bases from J, the junction kept 5 bases outside the gene matches. The CDR3 contains 13 residues. The CDR3 is CASRAGGPETQYF. The CDR3 DNA reads TGTGCCAGCAGAGCAGGGGGCCCTGAGACCCAGTACTTC.

This chain links TRBV6-5 with TRBJ1-2; D is perhaps TRBD1 (5 bases). V lost 9 bases and J lost 8, with 22 bases in between. From germline, CDR1 is MNHEY and CDR2 SVGAGI. The CDR3 covers 14 residues. The CDR3 DNA is TGTGCCAGTTCACAATCGGACAATACTCGGGGCTACACCTTC. Its protein product is CASSQSDNTRGYTF.